This T cell receptor (beta chain) was obtained from a study of blood T cell repertoires in COVID-19. A COVID-19 case had been met by exposed participants during the 2 weeks before study entry. The authors' processing: Reference gene primer amplification yielded estimated nucleated cell counts. This table comes from immunoSEQ multiplex PCR, and its TCRdb copy is limited to in-frame clones, with some not included. For V, J and clone size, that table is used; D and trimming come from the DNA. The data show some 190,000 clones, about 80% seen once. The CDR3 sequence is 18 residues long. After removal of 4 bases from V and 1 base from J, the junction contained 14 bases not matched to a gene. Germline V CDR1 and CDR2: SGHNT, YENEEA.

The TCR originated in a man in his sixties who had been exposed to COVID-19. The V and J genes are TRBV11-3 and TRBJ1-1, with 8 bases lining up with TRBD1. The sequenced sample was PBMCs or T cells enriched from blood (not recorded which). The CDR3 nucleotides are TGTGCCAGCAGCTCAGATCGCGGACAGGGCCCTAAGAACACTGAAGCTTTCTTT. Protein product: CASSSDRGQGPKNTEAFF.